This TCR beta chain was identified during a study of blood T cell repertoires in COVID-19. Study information: Researchers got acute and convalescent COVID-19 samples from the United States, Italy and Spain.

Using immunoSEQ multiplex PCR, the repertoire was profiled, and TCRdb retains in-frame clones only, with some absent. In the table there are approximately 190,000 clones, about 86% of which are singletons. The CDR3 spans 17 residues. Trimming took 5 bases from V and 5 from J; bases not matched to a gene: 12. The germline CDR1 and CDR2 sequences are LNHDA and SQIVND (reference sequence). This clonotype was obtained from a man younger than 40 with active or convalescent COVID-19. The chain has TRBV19 and TRBJ1-2; 12 bases align to TRBD1. The material sequenced was peripheral blood. The CDR3 here is CASSVIPGQGAEYGYTF. CDR3 bases: TGTGCCAGTAGTGTGATTCCGGGACAGGGGGCGGAATATGGCTACACCTTC.